These T cell receptor beta chains were read from a single sample in a study of T cells in Graves' hyperthyroidism and ophthalmopathy. TCRdb re-derived calls from the multiplex PCR reads in MiXCR, one entry per CDR3 protein. The table lists hundreds of thousands of distinct CDR3 sequences, under 15% of them singletons. The material sequenced was blood. These receptors were obtained from a woman aged 25 to 39 with Graves' hyperthyroidism. Both conserved end residues are trimmed from each CDR3. Not every row has a clone size; where given, it reads once, few, many or a size class.

CDR3 length: 12
V gene: TRBV4-1
clone size: many
CDR3 protein: ASSQATGDYGYT

CDR3 length: 17
V gene: TRBV29-1
clone size: NA
CDR3 protein: SVDLFGLAGSGSTDTQY

CDR3 length: 14
V gene: TRBV20-1
clone size: many
CDR3 protein: SAGGRGTSVQETQY

CDR3 length: 14
V gene: TRBV11-2
clone size: few
CDR3 protein: ASSRVWGTTYNEQF

CDR3 length: 14
V gene: TRBV7-9
clone size: NA
CDR3 protein: ASSSKLAGAGNEQF

CDR3 length: 11
V gene: TRBV7-2
clone size: many
CDR3 protein: ASSLISDYGYT

CDR3 length: 11
V gene: TRBV27
clone size: many
CDR3 protein: ASTPGAGTEAF

CDR3 length: 14
V gene: TRBV15
clone size: many
CDR3 protein: ATSRDPGRGVTEAF

CDR3 length: 12
V gene: TRBV6-1
clone size: NA
CDR3 protein: ASSQGTGPETQY

CDR3 length: 11
V gene: TRBV11-2
clone size: many
CDR3 protein: ASSLDRIYEQY

CDR3 length: 13
V gene: TRBV5-1
clone size: NA
CDR3 protein: ASSFKGSSTDTQY

CDR3 length: 12
V gene: TRBV6-1
clone size: many
CDR3 protein: ASSSQGPPGEQY

CDR3 length: 12
V gene: TRBV10-3
clone size: NA
CDR3 protein: ATPRRTGANVLT

CDR3 length: 9
V gene: TRBV29-1
clone size: few
CDR3 protein: SVEDGRRAF

CDR3 length: 13
V gene: TRBV9
clone size: NA
CDR3 protein: ASSATTRRYNEQF

CDR3 length: 11
V gene: TRBV29-1
clone size: NA
CDR3 protein: SVGNRGTGELF

CDR3 length: 11
V gene: TRBV9
clone size: NA
CDR3 protein: ASSVERGTEAF